This entry lists 21 T cell receptor beta chains sequenced from one sample in a study of identifying expanded T cells in peripheral blood. The protocol was immunoSEQ multiplex PCR, while the TCRdb copy is restricted to in-frame clones and leaves out a portion. The top ten clones hold approximately 3% of a sample with under 90,000 clones, roughly 90% of them seen once. The material sequenced was blood. The receptors were gathered from a person aged 18 to 70 in good health.

This clone occurred a few times. The rearrangement uses TRBV7-2 and TRBJ1-1; TRBD1 is a possible D gene (6 bases). Trimming shortened V by 3 bases and J by 3 bases, and 11 bases separated the two germline ends. Germline CDR1 SGHTA, CDR2 FQGNSA. The CDR3 is 14 amino acids. The CDR3 loop is CASSFSRGDTEAFF. As DNA, the CDR3 is TGTGCCAGCAGCTTCTCCAGGGGAGACACTGAAGCTTTCTTT.

The rearrangement joins TRBV5-1 to TRBJ2-5, with TRBD1 matching 11 bases. The CDR3 covers 15 residues. V lost 4 bases to trimming and J lost 5 bases; unmatched junction nucleotides: 7. The germline V gene encodes CDR1 SGHRS and CDR2 YFSETQ. CDR3 sequence: CASSVRTGGDETQYF. The CDR3 DNA follows: TGCGCCAGCAGCGTTAGGACAGGGGGCGACGAGACCCAGTACTTC.

The CDR3 reads CASSLDRNSPLHF. The CDR3 nucleotides are TGTGCCAGCAGCTTAGATCGGAATTCACCCCTCCACTTT. V usage is TRBV11-2 and J usage is TRBJ1-6; the D is unclear. The germline V gene encodes CDR1 SGHAT and CDR2 FQNNGV. Deletions cut 0 bases from V and 7 bases from J, with 4 bases between. The CDR3 sequence is 13 residues long.

This chain joins TRBV5-6 and TRBJ2-1; maybe TRBD2 (6 bases). CDR1 SGHDT and CDR2 YYEEEE come from the germline V gene. The CDR3 has 15 amino acids. V was shortened by 3 bases and J by 2 bases, with 12 bases between the two germline ends. CDR3 bases: TGTGCCAGCAGCTACCGGGACTCGGCCTACAATGAGCAGTTCTTC. As protein: CASSYRDSAYNEQFF.

This rearrangement joins TRBV27 to TRBJ2-7; a possible D gene is TRBD2 (6 bases). The germline CDR1 and CDR2 sequences are MNHEY and SMNVEV (reference sequence). This CDR3 contains 13 residues. Trimming cost V 6 bases and J 0 bases, with 9 bases left between them. In DNA form, the CDR3 reads TGTGCCAGCAGCGGGAGAGGCTCCTACGAGCAGTACTTC. It codes for CASSGRGSYEQYF.

The CDR3 spells CASRGVGGTEAFF. The CDR3 bases are TGCGCCAGCAGGGGGGTGGGGGGCACTGAAGCTTTCTTT. V and J are TRBV4-1 and TRBJ1-1; D is perhaps TRBD1 (5 bases). The CDR3 spans 13 residues. Per the germline V gene, CDR1 is MGHRA and CDR2 is YSYEKL. The ends were cut back, 6 bases at V and 4 bases at J, with 12 bases in the middle.

The chain employs TRBV6-1 and TRBJ2-7, with 7 bases identical to TRBD1. Trimming removed 6 bases from V and 6 bases from J; junction bases left unmatched: 14. The germline V gene has CDR1 MNHNS and CDR2 SASEGT. CDR3 size: 15 residues. CDR3 protein: CASSQSPGTVSEQYF. CDR3 nucleotides: TGTGCCAGCAGCCAGAGCCCCGGGACAGTGAGCGAGCAGTACTTC.

This clone came up a few times. The chain links TRBV28 to TRBJ2-3; 7 nucleotides match TRBD1. The CDR3 spans 14 residues. Looked up from germline, CDR1 is MDHEN and CDR2 is SYDVKM. The trim removed 7 bases at V and 2 bases at J, leaving 6 bases unmatched. CDR3 sequence reads: CASNSGQITDTQYF. The CDR3 region has the DNA TGTGCCAGCAACTCGGGACAGATCACAGATACGCAGTATTTT.

This rearrangement joins TRBV6-1 to TRBJ1-4, with 9 positions matching TRBD1. The V and J ends lost 1 base and 5 bases, in that order; junction bases with no gene match: 5. Germline V gene data show CDR1 as MNHNS and CDR2 as SASEGT. This CDR3 is built from 16 residues. CDR3 in amino acids: CASSEGGGQGNEKLFF. CDR3 nucleotides: TGTGCCAGCAGTGAAGGTGGGGGACAGGGCAATGAAAAACTGTTTTTT.

The rearrangement links TRBV5-6 to TRBJ2-7; D remains unclear. The ends were cut back, 0 bases at V and 3 bases at J, with 16 bases in the middle. This CDR3 region has 16 residues. CDR1 and CDR2 (germline): SGHDT, YYEEEE. The CDR3 DNA follows: TGTGCCAGCAGCTTGGGGGGTGGAGACTCACTCTACGAGCAGTACTTC. This sequence encodes CASSLGGGDSLYEQYF.

The genes are TRBV5-6 and TRBJ1-2; D unclear. Germline CDR1 SGHDT, CDR2 YYEEEE. The CDR3 sequence is 14 residues long. Between the trimmed V and J ends, which lost 2 bases and 4 bases, there was a span of 12 bases. The CDR3 bases are TGTGCCAGCAGCTTTTCTCAGTCTGGCTATGGCTACACCTTC. It specifies CASSFSQSGYGYTF.

The chain employs TRBV4-2 and TRBJ1-5; D is uncertain. Deletions cut 0 bases from V and 6 bases from J, with 9 bases between. The CDR3 runs 14 residues. CDR1 LGHNA and CDR2 YNFKEQ come from the germline V gene. DNA of the CDR3: TGTGCCAGCAGCCAAGAAGTAGGGAGTCAGCCCCAGCATTTT. Its translation is CASSQEVGSQPQHF.

The chain carries TRBV6-5 and TRBJ1-1, with a tentative D call TRBD1 (6 bases). V was clipped by 4 bases and J by 7 bases, with 16 bases between them. The length of the CDR3 is 14 residues. Germline V lookup: CDR1 MNHEY, CDR2 SVGAGI. The DNA for the CDR3 is TGTGCCAGCAGTTCCGACCGGGACATTCTTGAAGCTTTCTTT. It codes for CASSSDRDILEAFF.

J is TRBJ1-5 and V is TRBV19; D is possibly TRBD1 (6 bases). CDR1 LNHDA and CDR2 SQIVND come from the germline V gene (reference sequence). With 7 bases removed from V and 6 bases from J, the gap between germline ends came to 19 bases. The CDR3 totals 15 residues. CDR3 in DNA: TGTGCCAGTAAAAGTTTGGACAGCCAATTTCAGCCCCAGCATTTT. This sequence encodes CASKSLDSQFQPQHF.

This chain joins TRBV6-6 and TRBJ2-7; possible D gene TRBD1, 6 bases. V was clipped by 0 bases and J by 2 bases, with 11 bases between them. There are 15 residues in the CDR3. Germline V gene lookup returns CDR1 MNHNY and CDR2 SVGAGI (reference sequence). The CDR3 reads CASSYSTGGPYEQYF. CDR3 DNA sequence: TGTGCCAGCAGTTACTCGACAGGTGGCCCCTACGAGCAGTACTTC.

The chain has TRBV29-1 and TRBJ2-6; TRBD1 aligns across 10 bases. CDR1 is SQVTM, CDR2 ANQGSEA, per germline. This CDR3 region has 17 residues. Losses at the gene ends were 4 bases for V and 3 bases for J; bases not matched to a gene: 9. The CDR3 sequence is CSVALTGGDFGANVLTF. Written as DNA, the CDR3 is TGCAGCGTTGCCTTGACAGGGGGCGATTTTGGGGCCAACGTCCTGACTTTC.

V usage is TRBV20-1 and J usage is TRBJ2-5; D call uncertain. This CDR3 is 11 amino acids long. V lost 6 bases to trimming and J lost 4 bases, with 9 bases between them. Germline CDR1 and CDR2: DFQATT and SNEGSKA (reference sequence). The CDR3 bases are TGCAGTGCCGAAATCAGAGAGACCCAGTACTTC. Its translation: CSAEIRETQYF.

The chain's CDR3 is CASSTGTSGGWQETQYF. The DNA for the CDR3 is TGTGCCAGTAGTACAGGGACTAGCGGGGGTTGGCAAGAGACCCAGTACTTC. J is TRBJ2-5 and V is TRBV19; 14 bases fit TRBD2. The J segment lost 2 bases and the V segment lost 4 bases, leaving 6 bases of the junction unmatched. The CDR3 has 17 residues. The germline gives CDR1 LNHDA, CDR2 SQIVND (reference sequence).

V is TRBV7-8 and J is TRBJ2-1, with 7 bases identical to TRBD2. The CDR3 sequence is 18 residues long. Germline CDR1 SGHVS, CDR2 FQNEAQ. V shed 8 bases, J shed 7 bases, and the junction held 23 bases outside the gene matches. CDR3 DNA sequence: TGTGCCAGCTCCCCAACACATGCGGGAGTCCCCCGTTTTAATGAGCAGTTCTTC. It yields the protein CASSPTHAGVPRFNEQFF.

The gene calls are TRBV5-4 and TRBJ2-3, with 8 nucleotides matching TRBD1. Germline-derived CDR1 and CDR2 are SGHNT and YYREEE (reference sequence). The CDR3 is made up of 15 amino acids. Germline trimming cut 5 bases from V and 6 bases from J; bases unmatched to any gene: 11. CDR3 region: CASSGRQGAADTQYF. Here the CDR3 DNA reads TGTGCCAGCAGTGGAAGGCAGGGGGCTGCGGATACGCAGTATTTT.

The chain recombines TRBV6-5 with TRBJ1-1, with 7 bases matching TRBD1. Germline assignment: CDR1 MNHEY and CDR2 SVGAGI. With V trimmed by 2 bases and J by 3 bases, 3 bases remained unmatched. The CDR3 consists of 14 residues. The CDR3 reads CASSYGGQDTEAFF. For the CDR3, the DNA is TGTGCCAGCAGTTACGGAGGACAGGACACTGAAGCTTTCTTT.